This passage covers 13 T cell receptor beta chains from one sample sequenced in a study of PD-L1 blockade in urothelial cancer. Time point denoted: pretreatment peripheral blood. The table came from immunoSEQ multiplex PCR; TCRdb's copy has only in-frame clones and leaves some out. This table has roughly 130,000 clones, about 81% appearing once. Material: PBMCs, obtained around atezolizumab (anti-PD-L1) treatment. These receptors were taken from a man in his forties or fifties with urothelial cancer.

The chain links TRBV6-5 to TRBJ1-1; D unclear. CDR1 and CDR2 (germline): MNHEY, SVGAGI. The CDR3 length is 13 residues. Trimming shortened V by 6 bases and J by 3 bases, and 11 bases separated the two germline ends. CDR3 nucleotides: TGTGCCAGCAGCAAGAGGGAGGACACTGAAGCTTTCTTT. As protein: CASSKREDTEAFF.

This sequence joins TRBV30 and TRBJ2-7; D possibly corresponds to TRBD2 (6 bases). The V gene lost 2 bases and the J gene lost 2 bases, with 10 bases spanning the gap. CDR3 size: 13 residues. Germline CDR1 GTSNPN, CDR2 SVGIG (reference sequence). The CDR3 sequence is CAWSMRLAYEQYF. CDR3 nucleotide sequence: TGTGCCTGGAGTATGAGACTAGCCTACGAGCAGTACTTC. Combining the CDR3 with reference TRBV30 and TRBJ2-7 gives the whole variable domain SQTIHQWPATLVQPVGSPLSLECTVEGTSNPNLYWYRQAAGRGLQLLFYSVGIGQISSEVPQNLSASRPQDRQFILSSKKLLLSDSGFYLCAWSMRLAYEQYFGPGTRLTVT.

The CDR3 sequence: CASKETGSVLNTEAFF. The CDR3 DNA is TGTGCCAGTAAAGAGACAGGGAGTGTTCTGAACACTGAAGCTTTCTTT. V usage is TRBV19 and J usage is TRBJ1-1, with 7 bases that match TRBD1. Unmatched junction bases numbered 11, after V lost 7 bases and J lost 0 bases. The CDR3 has 16 residues. Germline V gene sequence: CDR1 LNHDA, CDR2 SQIVND (reference sequence).

The chain uses TRBV19 and TRBJ2-6; 11 bases fit TRBD1. Germline CDR1 and CDR2: LNHDA and SQIVND (reference sequence). The CDR3 consists of 17 residues. With 3 bases clipped from V and 0 bases from J, the junction kept 1 base outside the gene matches. The DNA of the CDR3 is TGTGCCAGTAGTATCGGACAGGGGGCCTCTGGGGCCAACGTCCTGACTTTC. This sequence encodes CASSIGQGASGANVLTF.

The V and J genes are TRBV6-6 and TRBJ1-1; 8 bases are shared with TRBD1. CDR3 size: 12 residues. The trim removed 6 bases at V and 12 bases at J, leaving 9 bases unmatched. Germline loops: CDR1 MNHNY, CDR2 SVGAGI (reference sequence). The CDR3 is CASRAGQGVTFF. CDR3 nucleotides: TGTGCCAGCAGGGCCGGACAGGGTGTAACTTTCTTT.

The rearrangement uses TRBV28 and TRBJ1-5; TRBD1 matches 8 bases. This CDR3 contains 16 residues. V lost 3 bases and J lost 4; bases outside the gene matches: 8. CDR1 and CDR2 (germline): MDHEN, SYDVKM. The CDR3 coding sequence is TGTGCCAGCAGTTTGCGGCAGGGGGCTCCAAATCAGCCCCAGCATTTT. Residues: CASSLRQGAPNQPQHF.

Concerning this clone: The germline gene is not matched at one end of the junction; a read error may be the cause. This rearrangement joins TRBV11-2 to TRBJ2-1, with 7 nucleotides matching TRBD1. Germline-derived CDR1 and CDR2 are SGHAT and FQNNGV. CDR3 length: 15 residues. CDR3 nucleotides: TGTGCCAGCAGCCTAGACAGGGCGTCCGTCCATGAGCAGTTCTTC. This codes for CASSLDRASVHEQFF.

The rearrangement joins TRBV2 to TRBJ1-5, with a weak D call TRBD1 (5 bases). V lost 6 bases, J lost 5 bases, and 11 bases lay in between. Germline CDR1 SNHLY, CDR2 FYNNEI. The CDR3 contains 13 residues. The CDR3 region is CASRDWGDQPQHF. The CDR3 DNA reads TGTGCCAGCAGGGATTGGGGGGATCAGCCCCAGCATTTT.

The V call is TRBV18, the J call TRBJ2-7; TRBD1 matches 11 bases. The V segment lost 3 bases and the J segment 5 bases; nucleotides outside the gene matches: 6. Germline V gene data show CDR1 as KGHSH and CDR2 as LQKENI. The CDR3 runs to 15 residues. CDR3 nucleotide sequence: TGTGCCAGCTCACCCCCCGGACAGGGGGCCAACGAGCAGTACTTC. Translation: CASSPPGQGANEQYF.

This clone came up a few times. The V and J genes are TRBV27 and TRBJ2-7, with a possible D match to TRBD2 (5 bases). Trimming shortened V by 5 bases and J by 0 bases, and 11 bases separated the two germline ends. Germline V gives CDR1 MNHEY, CDR2 SMNVEV (reference sequence). This CDR3 has 14 residues. The CDR3 bases are TGTGCCAGCAGTAGGTCTAGCTTCTCCTACGAGCAGTACTTC. Its protein product is CASSRSSFSYEQYF.

This chain joins TRBV7-9 and TRBJ1-2, with TRBD1 matching 7 bases. Trimming took 5 bases from V and 5 from J; bases not matched to a gene: 11. Germline values: CDR1 SEHNR, CDR2 FQNEAQ (reference sequence). The CDR3 runs 15 residues. CDR3 amino acids: CASSHTGASLYGYTF. CDR3 in DNA: TGTGCCAGCAGCCATACAGGGGCATCCCTATATGGCTACACCTTC.

The table lists this clone with a count of one. The J gene is TRBJ1-2, the V gene TRBV19, with 9 bases that match TRBD1. Germline assignment: CDR1 LNHDA and CDR2 SQIVND (reference sequence). The length of the CDR3 is 14 residues. V was pared by 7 bases and J by 5 bases, with 8 bases of the junction left unmatched. For the CDR3, the DNA is TGTGCCAGTACGCCGGGACAGGGTTTTTATGGCTACACCTTC. Protein: CASTPGQGFYGYTF. The full variable domain, in which reference TRBV19 and TRBJ1-2 provide the parts outside the CDR3, is DGGITQSPKYLFRKEGQNVTLSCEQNLNHDAMYWYRQDPGQGLRLIYYSQIVNDFQKGDIAEGYSVSREKKESFPLTVTSAQKNPTAFYLCASTPGQGFYGYTFGSGTRLTVV.

This chain joins TRBV28 and TRBJ1-4, with TRBD1 matching 10 bases. There are 15 residues in the CDR3. Germline CDR1 MDHEN, CDR2 SYDVKM. J was trimmed by 11 bases and V by 6 bases; bases with no gene match: 12. The CDR3 protein is CASSLTGQGRGKLFF. In DNA, the CDR3 is TGTGCCAGCAGCCTCACGGGACAGGGGCGGGGGAAACTGTTTTTT.